Sequencing of this TCR beta chain was carried out in a study of blood T cell repertoires in COVID-19. Overall study: The United States, Italy and Spain provided the acute and convalescent COVID-19 samples. Nucleic acid was either cDNA or gDNA, and it came from T cells, B-cell-depleted T cells, or PBMCs.

The protocol was immunoSEQ multiplex PCR, while the TCRdb copy is restricted to in-frame clones and leaves out a portion. The sample lists some 300,000 clones; approximately 90% were seen once. The CDR3 consists of 14 residues. V dropped 7 bases and J dropped 1 base, with 14 bases sitting between them. Germline lookup yields CDR1 SGHKS and CDR2 YYEKEE (reference sequence). Cohort 3 recovered donors had two negative PCRs, clearance, or symptom resolution. The rearrangement links TRBV5-5 to TRBJ1-1, with D perhaps TRBD1 (6 bases). The sequencing sample was made of PBMCs or T cells enriched from blood (not recorded which). This sequence originates from a middle-aged woman who had recovered from COVID-19. CDR3 sequence: CASAPTGRNTEAFF. The CDR3 DNA follows: TGTGCCAGCGCCCCGACAGGACGGAACACTGAAGCTTTCTTT.